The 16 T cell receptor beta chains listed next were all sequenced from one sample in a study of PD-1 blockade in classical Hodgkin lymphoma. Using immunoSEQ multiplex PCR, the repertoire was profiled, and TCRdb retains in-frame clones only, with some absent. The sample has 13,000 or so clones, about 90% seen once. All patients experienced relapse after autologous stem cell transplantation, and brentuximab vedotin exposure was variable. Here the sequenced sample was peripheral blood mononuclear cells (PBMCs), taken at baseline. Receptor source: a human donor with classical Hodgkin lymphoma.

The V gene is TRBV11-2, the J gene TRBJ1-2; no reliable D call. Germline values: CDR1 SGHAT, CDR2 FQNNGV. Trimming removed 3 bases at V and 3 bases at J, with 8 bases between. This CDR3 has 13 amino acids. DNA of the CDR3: TGTGCCAGCAGCTTGGGCAGCTACTATGGCTACACCTTC. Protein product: CASSLGSYYGYTF. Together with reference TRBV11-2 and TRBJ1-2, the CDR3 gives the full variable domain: EAGVAQSPRYKIIEKRQSVAFWCNPISGHATLYWYQQILGQGPKLLIQFQNNGVVDDSQLPKDRFSAERLKGVDSTLKIQPAKLEDSAVYLCASSLGSYYGYTFGSGTRLTVV.

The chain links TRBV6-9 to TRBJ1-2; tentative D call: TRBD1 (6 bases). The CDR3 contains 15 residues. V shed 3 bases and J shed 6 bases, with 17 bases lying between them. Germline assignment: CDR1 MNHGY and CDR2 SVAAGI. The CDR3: CASSYEGGAVDGYTF. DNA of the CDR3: TGTGCCAGCAGTTACGAAGGGGGGGCAGTGGATGGCTACACCTTC.

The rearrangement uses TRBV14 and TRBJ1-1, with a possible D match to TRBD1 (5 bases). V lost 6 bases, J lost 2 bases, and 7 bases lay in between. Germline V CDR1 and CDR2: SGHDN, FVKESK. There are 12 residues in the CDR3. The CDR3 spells CASRQDNTEAFF. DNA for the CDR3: TGTGCCAGCAGACAGGATAACACTGAAGCTTTCTTT.

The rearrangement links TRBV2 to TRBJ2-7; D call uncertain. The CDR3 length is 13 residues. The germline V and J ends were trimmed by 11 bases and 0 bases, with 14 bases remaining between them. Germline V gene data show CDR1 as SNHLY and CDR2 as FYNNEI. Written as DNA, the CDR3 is TGTGCCCCCCGGGCTAGGAGCTCCTACGAGCAGTACTTC. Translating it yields CAPRARSSYEQYF.

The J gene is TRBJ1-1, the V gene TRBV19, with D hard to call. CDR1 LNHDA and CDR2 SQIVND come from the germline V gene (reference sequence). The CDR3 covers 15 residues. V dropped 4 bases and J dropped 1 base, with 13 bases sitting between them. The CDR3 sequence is CASSTRREGNTEAFF. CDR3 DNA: TGTGCCAGTAGTACACGACGGGAAGGGAACACTGAAGCTTTCTTT.

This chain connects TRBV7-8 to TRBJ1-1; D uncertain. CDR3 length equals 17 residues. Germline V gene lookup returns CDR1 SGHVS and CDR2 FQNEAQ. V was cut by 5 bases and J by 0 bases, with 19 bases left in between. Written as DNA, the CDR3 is TGTGCCAGCAGCCCCCATACAGCGTATACTATGAACACTGAAGCTTTCTTT. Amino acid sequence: CASSPHTAYTMNTEAFF.

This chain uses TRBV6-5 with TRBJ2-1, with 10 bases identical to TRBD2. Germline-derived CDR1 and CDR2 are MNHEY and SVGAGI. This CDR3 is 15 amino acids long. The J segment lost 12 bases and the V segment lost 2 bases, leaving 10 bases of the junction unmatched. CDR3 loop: CASSYKSGGALGQFF. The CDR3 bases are TGTGCCAGCAGTTACAAGAGCGGGGGGGCCTTGGGGCAGTTCTTC.

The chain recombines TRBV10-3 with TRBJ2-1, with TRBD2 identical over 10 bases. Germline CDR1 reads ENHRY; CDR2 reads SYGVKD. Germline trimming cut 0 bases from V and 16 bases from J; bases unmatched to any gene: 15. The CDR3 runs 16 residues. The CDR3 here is CAISESRPERGGSGFF. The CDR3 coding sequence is TGTGCCATCAGTGAGTCCAGGCCAGAGCGGGGGGGCAGTGGTTTCTTC.

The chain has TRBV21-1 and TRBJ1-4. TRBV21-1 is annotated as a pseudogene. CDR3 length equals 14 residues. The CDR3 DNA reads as TGTGCCAGCAGCAAAAAGTGGGAAGCTGAAAAACTGTTTTTT. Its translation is CASSKKWEAEKLFF.

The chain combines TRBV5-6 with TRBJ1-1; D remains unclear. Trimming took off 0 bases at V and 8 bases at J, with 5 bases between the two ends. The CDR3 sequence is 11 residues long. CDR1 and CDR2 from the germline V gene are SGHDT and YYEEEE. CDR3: CASSLGTEAFF. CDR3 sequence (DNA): TGTGCCAGCAGCTTGGGGACGGAAGCTTTCTTT.

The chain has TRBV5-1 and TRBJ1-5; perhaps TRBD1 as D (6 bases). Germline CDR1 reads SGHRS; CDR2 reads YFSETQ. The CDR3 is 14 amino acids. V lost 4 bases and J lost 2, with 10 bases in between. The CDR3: CASSRGAGNQPQHF. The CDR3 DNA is TGCGCCAGCAGCCGGGGGGCGGGCAATCAGCCCCAGCATTTT. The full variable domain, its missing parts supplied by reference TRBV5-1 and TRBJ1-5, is KAGVTQTPRYLIKTRGQQVTLSCSPISGHRSVSWYQQTPGQGLQFLFEYFSETQRNKGNFPGRFSGRQFSNSRSEMNVSTLELGDSALYLCASSRGAGNQPQHFGDGTRLSIL.

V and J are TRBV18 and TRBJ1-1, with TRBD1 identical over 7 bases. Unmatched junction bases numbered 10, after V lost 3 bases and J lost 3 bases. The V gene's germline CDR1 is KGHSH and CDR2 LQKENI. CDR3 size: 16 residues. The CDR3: CASSPIHRGVDTEAFF. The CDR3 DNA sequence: TGTGCCAGCTCACCCATTCACAGGGGTGTGGACACTGAAGCTTTCTTT.

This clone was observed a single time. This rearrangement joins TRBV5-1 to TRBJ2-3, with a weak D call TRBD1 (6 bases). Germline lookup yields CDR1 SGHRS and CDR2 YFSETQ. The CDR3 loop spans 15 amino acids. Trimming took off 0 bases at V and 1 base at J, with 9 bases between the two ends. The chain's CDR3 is CASSLDRVGTDTQYF. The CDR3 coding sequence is TGCGCCAGCAGCTTGGACAGGGTAGGCACAGATACGCAGTATTTT.

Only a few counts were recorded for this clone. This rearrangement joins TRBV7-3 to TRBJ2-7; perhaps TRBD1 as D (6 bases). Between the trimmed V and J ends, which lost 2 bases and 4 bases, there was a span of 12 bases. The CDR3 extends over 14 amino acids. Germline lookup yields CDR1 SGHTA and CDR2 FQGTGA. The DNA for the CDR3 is TGTGCCAGCAGCTTACAGGGGAATGGGTACGAGCAGTACTTC. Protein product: CASSLQGNGYEQYF.

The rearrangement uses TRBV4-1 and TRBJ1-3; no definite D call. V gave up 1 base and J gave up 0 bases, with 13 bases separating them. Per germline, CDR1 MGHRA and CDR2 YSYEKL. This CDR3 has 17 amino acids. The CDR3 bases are TGCGCCAGCAGCCAAGTTCCAGAGCCATACTCTGGAAACACCATATATTTT. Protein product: CASSQVPEPYSGNTIYF.

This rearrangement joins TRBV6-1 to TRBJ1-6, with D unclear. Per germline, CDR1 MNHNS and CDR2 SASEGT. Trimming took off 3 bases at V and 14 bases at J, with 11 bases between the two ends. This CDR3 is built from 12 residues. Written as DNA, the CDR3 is TGTGCCAGCAGTGATTTGATTGAGGCCCTCCACTTT. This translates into CASSDLIEALHF.